This entry describes one TCR beta chain. The sample comes from a study of T cells in tuberculosis. Sequencing was performed with immunoSEQ multiplex PCR; in TCRdb, only in-frame clones are kept and a portion is missing. The table has 20,000 to 25,000 clones, over 75% seen once. Sequences were obtained from PBMCs. This TCR was sampled from a donor aged 10 to 29 with latent tuberculosis or without tuberculosis infection.

CDR3 sequence reads: CASSLYGSGGTGELFF. The DNA for the CDR3 is TGTGCCAGCAGCTTATACGGGTCAGGGGGTACCGGGGAGCTGTTTTTT. This chain connects TRBV7-7 to TRBJ2-2, with 7 nucleotides matching TRBD1. The CDR3 loop spans 16 amino acids. The V gene's germline CDR1 is SSHAT and CDR2 FNYEAQ (reference sequence). V lost 2 bases, J lost 5 bases, and 8 bases stayed unmatched.